The entry that follows covers one T cell receptor (beta chain) sequence. Antigen: not known. Trimming pared 0 bases from V and 0 bases from J, leaving 11 bases between. Germline loops: CDR1 SGDLS, CDR2 YYNGEE. The CDR3 has 16 residues. The donors were part of the validation cohort, which consisted of more than 90 subjects and was separate from the first cohort of 666 subjects. This sample stems from a study of cytomegalovirus exposure and HLA in healthy donors. Whole-study findings and limits: Using the classifier, cytomegalovirus status was reportedly diagnosed with high specificity and sensitivity. Investigators reported some 150 TCR beta chains as tied to cytomegalovirus. Specificity for CMV antigens was confirmed in vitro for a few of the CMV-associated chains.

Libraries were prepared by immunoSEQ multiplex PCR; TCRdb keeps only in-frame clonotypes and omits some of them. The data show some 160,000 clones, around 89% seen once. The sequence derives from a man younger than 35 in good health and CMV-seronegative. The sequencing input was PBMCs. The chain links TRBV9 to TRBJ2-3; possibly TRBD1 for D (6 bases). CDR3 region: CASSVGGLTSTDTQYF. In DNA, the CDR3 is TGTGCCAGCAGCGTAGGGGGGCTGACTAGCACAGATACGCAGTATTTT.